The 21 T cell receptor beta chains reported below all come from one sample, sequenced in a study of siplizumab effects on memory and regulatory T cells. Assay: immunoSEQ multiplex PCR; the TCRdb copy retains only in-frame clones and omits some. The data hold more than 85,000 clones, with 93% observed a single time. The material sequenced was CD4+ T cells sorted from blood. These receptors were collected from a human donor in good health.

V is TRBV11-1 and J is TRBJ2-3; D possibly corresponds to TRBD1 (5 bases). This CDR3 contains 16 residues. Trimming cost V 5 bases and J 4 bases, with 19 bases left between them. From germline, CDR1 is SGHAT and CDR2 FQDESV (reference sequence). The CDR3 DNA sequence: TGTGCCAGCAGCCCTACTCCGACAGCCCCCCCAGATACGCAGTATTTT. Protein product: CASSPTPTAPPDTQYF.

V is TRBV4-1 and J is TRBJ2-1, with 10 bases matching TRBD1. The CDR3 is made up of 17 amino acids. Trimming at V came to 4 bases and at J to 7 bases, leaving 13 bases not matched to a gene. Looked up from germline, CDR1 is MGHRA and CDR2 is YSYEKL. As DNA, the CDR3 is TGCGCCAGCAGCCGAGACGGGTGGGGGACAGGGGTGAATGAGCAGTTCTTC. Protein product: CASSRDGWGTGVNEQFF.

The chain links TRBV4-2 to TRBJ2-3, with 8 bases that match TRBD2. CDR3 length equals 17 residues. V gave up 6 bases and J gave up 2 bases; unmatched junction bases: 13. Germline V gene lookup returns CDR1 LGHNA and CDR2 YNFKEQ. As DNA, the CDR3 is TGTGCCAGCAGTTCGACTAGCGCCGCTGGGAACACAGATACGCAGTATTTT. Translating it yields CASSSTSAAGNTDTQYF.

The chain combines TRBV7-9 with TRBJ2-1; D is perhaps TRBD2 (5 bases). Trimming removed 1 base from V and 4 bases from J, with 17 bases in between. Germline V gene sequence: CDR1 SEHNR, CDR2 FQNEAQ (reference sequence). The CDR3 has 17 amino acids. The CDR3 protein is CASSLVSLASLYNEQFF. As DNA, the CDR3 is TGTGCCAGCAGCTTAGTATCCCTGGCTAGCTTATACAATGAGCAGTTCTTC.

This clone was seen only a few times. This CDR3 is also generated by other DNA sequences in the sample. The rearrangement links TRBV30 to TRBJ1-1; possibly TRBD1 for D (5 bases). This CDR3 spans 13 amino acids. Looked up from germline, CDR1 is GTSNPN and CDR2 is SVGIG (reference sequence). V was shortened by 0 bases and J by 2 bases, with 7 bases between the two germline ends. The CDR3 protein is CAWSVQVNTEAFF. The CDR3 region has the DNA TGTGCCTGGAGTGTACAGGTTAACACTGAAGCTTTCTTT.

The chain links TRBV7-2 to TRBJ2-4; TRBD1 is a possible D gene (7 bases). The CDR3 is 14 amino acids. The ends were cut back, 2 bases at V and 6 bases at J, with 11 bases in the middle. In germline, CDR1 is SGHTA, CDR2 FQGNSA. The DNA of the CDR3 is TGTGCCAGCAGCTTAAGTCAGGGGGGAAACATTCAGTACTTC. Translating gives CASSLSQGGNIQYF.

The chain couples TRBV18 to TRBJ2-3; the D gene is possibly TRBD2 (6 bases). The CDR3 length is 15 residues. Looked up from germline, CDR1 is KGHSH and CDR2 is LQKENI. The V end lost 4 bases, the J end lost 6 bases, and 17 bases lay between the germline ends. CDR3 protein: CASSLTIGGEDTQYF. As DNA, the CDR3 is TGTGCCAGCTCACTTACTATCGGCGGGGAGGATACGCAGTATTTT.

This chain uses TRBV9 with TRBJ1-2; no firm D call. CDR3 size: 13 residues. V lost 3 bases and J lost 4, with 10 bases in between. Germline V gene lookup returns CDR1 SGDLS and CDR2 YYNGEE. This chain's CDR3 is CASSGRLGYGYTF. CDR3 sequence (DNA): TGTGCCAGCAGCGGACGTTTGGGCTATGGCTACACCTTC. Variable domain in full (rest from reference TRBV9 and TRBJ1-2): DSGVTQTPKHLITATGQRVTLRCSPRSGDLSVYWYQQSLDQGLQFLIQYYNGEERAKGNILERFSAQQFPDLHSELNLSSLELGDSALYFCASSGRLGYGYTFGSGTRLTVV.

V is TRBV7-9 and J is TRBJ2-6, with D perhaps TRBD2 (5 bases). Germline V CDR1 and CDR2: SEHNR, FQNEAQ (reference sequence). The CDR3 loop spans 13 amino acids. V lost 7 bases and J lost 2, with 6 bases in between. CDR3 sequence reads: CASMGAGANVLTF. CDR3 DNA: TGTGCCAGCATGGGAGCTGGGGCCAACGTCCTGACTTTC.

CDR3 protein: CASSLFFSNYGYTF. As DNA, the CDR3 is TGTGCCAGCAGCTTGTTCTTCTCTAACTATGGCTACACCTTC. The rearrangement joins TRBV5-6 to TRBJ1-2; D unclear. Trimming removed 1 base from V and 0 bases from J, with 7 bases in between. CDR3 size: 14 residues. Germline V gene lookup returns CDR1 SGHDT and CDR2 YYEEEE.

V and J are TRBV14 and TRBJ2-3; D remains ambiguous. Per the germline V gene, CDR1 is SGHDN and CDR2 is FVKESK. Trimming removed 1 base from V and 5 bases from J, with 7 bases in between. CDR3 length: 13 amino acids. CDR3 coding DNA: TGTGCCAGCAGCCAAGCTCTCGTAGATACGCAGTATTTT. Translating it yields CASSQALVDTQYF.

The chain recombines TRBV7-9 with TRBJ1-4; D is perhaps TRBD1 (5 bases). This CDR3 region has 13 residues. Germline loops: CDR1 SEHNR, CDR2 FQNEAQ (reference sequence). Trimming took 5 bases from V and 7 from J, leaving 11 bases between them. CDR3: CASSNGDPEKLFF. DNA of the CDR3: TGTGCCAGCAGCAATGGGGACCCTGAAAAACTGTTTTTT. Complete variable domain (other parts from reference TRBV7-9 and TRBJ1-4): DTGVSQNPRHKITKRGQNVTFRCDPISEHNRLYWYRQTLGQGPEFLTYFQNEAQLEKSRLLSDRFSAERPKGSFSTLEIQRTEQGDSAMYLCASSNGDPEKLFFGSGTQLSVL.

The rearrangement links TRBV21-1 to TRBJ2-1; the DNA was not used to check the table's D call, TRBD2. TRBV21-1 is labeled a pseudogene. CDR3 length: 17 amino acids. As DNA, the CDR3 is TGTGCCACCGGTCGGGGAGTGCTTATGGTACCCTACAATGAGCAGTTCTTC. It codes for CATGRGVLMVPYNEQFF.

This CDR3 reads CASSPRSAPTGTQYF. The CDR3 DNA sequence: TGTGCCAGCAGCCCTCGTTCCGCCCCGACGGGGACCCAGTACTTC. V and J are TRBV9 and TRBJ2-5; D not resolved. Looked up from germline, CDR1 is SGDLS and CDR2 is YYNGEE. The V end lost 4 bases, the J end lost 7 bases, and 20 bases lay between the germline ends. This CDR3 comprises 15 residues.

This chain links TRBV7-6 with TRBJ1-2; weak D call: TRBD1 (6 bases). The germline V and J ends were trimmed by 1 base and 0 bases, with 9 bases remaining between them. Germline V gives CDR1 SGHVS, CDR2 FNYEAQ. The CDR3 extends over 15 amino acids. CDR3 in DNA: TGTGCCAGCAGCTTAGTGGACAGCCCTAACTATGGCTACACCTTC. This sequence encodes CASSLVDSPNYGYTF.

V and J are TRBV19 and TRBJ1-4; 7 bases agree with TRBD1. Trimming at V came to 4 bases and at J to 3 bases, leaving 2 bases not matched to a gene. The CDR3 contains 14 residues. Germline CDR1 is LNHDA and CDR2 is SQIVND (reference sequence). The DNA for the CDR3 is TGTGCCAGTAGTACAGGGGGTTCTAATGAAAAACTGTTTTTT. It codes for CASSTGGSNEKLFF.

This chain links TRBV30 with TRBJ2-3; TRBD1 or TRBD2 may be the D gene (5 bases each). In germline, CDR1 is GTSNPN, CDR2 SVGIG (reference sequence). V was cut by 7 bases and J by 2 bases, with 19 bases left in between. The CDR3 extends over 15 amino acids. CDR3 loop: CAYSRAGVVTDTQYF. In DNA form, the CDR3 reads TGTGCCTACTCCAGGGCGGGTGTAGTCACAGATACGCAGTATTTT.

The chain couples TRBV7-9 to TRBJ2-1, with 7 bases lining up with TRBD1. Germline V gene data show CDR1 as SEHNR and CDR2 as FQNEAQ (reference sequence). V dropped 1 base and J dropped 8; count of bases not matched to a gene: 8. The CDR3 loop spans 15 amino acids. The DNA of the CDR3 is TGTGCCAGCAGCTTAGGGGACAGTCCTGGGGATGAGCAGTTCTTC. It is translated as CASSLGDSPGDEQFF.

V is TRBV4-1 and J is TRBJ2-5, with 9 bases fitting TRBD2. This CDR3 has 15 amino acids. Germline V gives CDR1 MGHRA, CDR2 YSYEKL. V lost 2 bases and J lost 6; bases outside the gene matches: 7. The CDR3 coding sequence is TGCGCCAGCAGCCAACCCGGGACTAGCCACAAGACCCAGTACTTC. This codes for CASSQPGTSHKTQYF.

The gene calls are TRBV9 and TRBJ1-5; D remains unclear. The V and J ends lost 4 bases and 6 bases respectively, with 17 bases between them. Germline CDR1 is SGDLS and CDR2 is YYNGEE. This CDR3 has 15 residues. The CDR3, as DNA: TGTGCCAGCAGCCAGCATGGGGAGGGAGGTCAGCCCCAGCATTTT. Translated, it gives CASSQHGEGGQPQHF.

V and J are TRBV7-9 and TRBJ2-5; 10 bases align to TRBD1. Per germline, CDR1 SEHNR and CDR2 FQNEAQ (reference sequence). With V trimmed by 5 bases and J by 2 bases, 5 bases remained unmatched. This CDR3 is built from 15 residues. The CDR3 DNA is TGTGCCAGCAGCATGGGACAGGGGACACAAGAGACCCAGTACTTC. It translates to CASSMGQGTQETQYF.